These 28 T cell receptor beta chains share one sample of origin, sequenced in a study of monozygotic twins with inflammatory bowel disease. From the 5' RACE reads, TCRdb lists one entry per CDR3 protein and no DNA. The table for this sample gives approximately 150,000 distinct CDR3 sequences. Specimen: blood. Receptors originate from a human donor with ulcerative colitis or Crohn's disease, or a healthy co-twin of an affected twin (not recorded which).

This chain links TRBV20-1 with TRBJ2-5; without DNA, the TCRdb call of TRBD2 cannot be checked. Germline V gene sequence: CDR1 DFQATT, CDR2 SNEGSKA (reference sequence). The length of the CDR3 is 16 residues. This chain's CDR3 is CSARLGLAGEGKTQYF.

This chain joins TRBV7-2 and TRBJ1-5. Germline assignment: CDR1 SGHTA and CDR2 FQGNSA. The CDR3 runs 15 residues. CDR3 loop: CASSYVARGYQPQHF.

This chain connects TRBV7-6 to TRBJ2-2; the D call from TCRdb, TRBD2, cannot be confirmed without DNA. The germline CDR1 and CDR2 sequences are SGHVS and FNYEAQ. The CDR3 loop spans 16 amino acids. CDR3 amino acids: CASSLGTSGNTGELFF.

V and J are TRBV7-2 and TRBJ2-1. The V gene's germline CDR1 is SGHTA and CDR2 FQGNSA. The CDR3 has 14 residues. The CDR3 is CASSRQSADNEQFF.

The CDR3 loop is CSARSGTNEQYF. This chain connects TRBV20-1 to TRBJ2-7; without DNA, the TCRdb call of TRBD1 cannot be checked. The CDR3 loop spans 12 amino acids. Germline V gene lookup returns CDR1 DFQATT and CDR2 SNEGSKA (reference sequence).

The J gene is TRBJ2-1, the V gene TRBV28; the D call from TCRdb, TRBD1, cannot be confirmed without DNA. This CDR3 has 12 residues. Germline V gives CDR1 MDHEN, CDR2 SYDVKM. CDR3 protein: CASLDPGQGALF.

The chain couples TRBV5-1 to TRBJ1-2; TCRdb returns TRBD1, unconfirmable since there is no DNA. The CDR3 loop spans 15 amino acids. CDR1 is SGHRS and CDR2 is YFSETQ in the germline V gene. CDR3 in amino acids: CASSLKGELNYGYTF.

The chain joins TRBV4-1 to TRBJ2-5. There are 15 residues in the CDR3. The germline CDR1 and CDR2 sequences are MGHRA and YSYEKL. CDR3 loop: CASSQGAAVQETQYF.

The chain has TRBV4-3 and TRBJ2-1; TCRdb returns TRBD2, unconfirmable since there is no DNA. The CDR3 consists of 17 residues. Germline lookup yields CDR1 LGHNA and CDR2 YSLEER. Here the CDR3 reads CASSQDVGGRAWNEQFF.

The rearrangement joins TRBV20-1 to TRBJ2-5; absent DNA, TCRdb's TRBD1 call cannot be checked. The germline gives CDR1 DFQATT, CDR2 SNEGSKA (reference sequence). CDR3 length equals 13 residues. The CDR3 spells CSARVAGWETQYF.

The chain recombines TRBV20-1 with TRBJ1-4; without DNA, the TCRdb call of TRBD1 cannot be checked. CDR1 and CDR2 (germline): DFQATT, SNEGSKA (reference sequence). The CDR3 is made up of 15 amino acids. The CDR3 spells CSATPTAGADEKLFF.

This chain links TRBV3-1 with TRBJ2-2; TCRdb's D gene call, TRBD2, goes unchecked for lack of DNA. Looked up from germline, CDR1 is LGHDT and CDR2 is YNNKEL (reference sequence). The CDR3 sequence is 16 residues long. The CDR3 protein is CASSQDPELAGRELFF.

The chain uses TRBV15 and TRBJ1-6; TCRdb's assignment of TRBD1 cannot be checked, as there is no DNA. The germline CDR1 and CDR2 sequences are LNHNV and YYDKDF (reference sequence). The CDR3 spans 14 residues. CDR3 residues: CATRLDREDSPLHF.

The chain carries TRBV20-1 and TRBJ1-5. Per the germline V gene, CDR1 is DFQATT and CDR2 is SNEGSKA (reference sequence). The CDR3 has 16 residues. The CDR3 protein is CSARDASGDLNQPQHF.

The chain links TRBV7-3 to TRBJ1-4; TCRdb's assignment of TRBD1 cannot be checked, as there is no DNA. This CDR3 contains 16 residues. Germline V gene sequence: CDR1 SGHTA, CDR2 FQGTGA. CDR3 sequence: CASSSSDLGARGKLFF.

This chain links TRBV15 with TRBJ2-5; TCRdb returns TRBD2, unconfirmable since there is no DNA. Germline V gene sequence: CDR1 LNHNV, CDR2 YYDKDF (reference sequence). The CDR3 runs 16 residues. CDR3 residues: CATSSPGTSGEETQYF.

This chain links TRBV6-1 with TRBJ1-4; as DNA is missing, the TRBD1 call by TCRdb cannot be tested. This CDR3 has 15 amino acids. In germline, CDR1 is MNHNS, CDR2 SASEGT. The CDR3 is CASRPPGVGDEKLFF.

The chain has TRBV5-5 and TRBJ1-2; TCRdb's D gene call, TRBD1, goes unchecked for lack of DNA. The germline V gene has CDR1 SGHKS and CDR2 YYEKEE (reference sequence). This CDR3 has 14 residues. The chain's CDR3 is CASSLGQGVYGYTF.

The chain links TRBV12-3 or TRBV12-4 to TRBJ1-5; the TCRdb D gene call, TRBD1, has no DNA to confirm it. The CDR3 totals 14 residues. The CDR3 spells CASSFTGGDQPQHF.

The chain couples TRBV7-8 to TRBJ2-7; the TCRdb D gene call, TRBD1, has no DNA to confirm it. The germline CDR1 and CDR2 sequences are SGHVS and FQNEAQ. CDR3 length equals 14 residues. CDR3 sequence reads: CASGPTGGIYEQYF.

V and J are TRBV20-1 and TRBJ1-3; TCRdb returns TRBD1, unconfirmable since there is no DNA. The CDR3 is made up of 14 amino acids. Germline V gives CDR1 DFQATT, CDR2 SNEGSKA (reference sequence). CDR3 protein: CSARGDRAGNTIYF.

The chain joins TRBV28 to TRBJ2-1; without DNA, the TCRdb call of TRBD1 cannot be checked. The CDR3 sequence is 13 residues long. The germline V gene encodes CDR1 MDHEN and CDR2 SYDVKM. CDR3 protein: CASSLLRAQGQFF.

V is TRBV15 and J is TRBJ1-5; TCRdb's assignment of TRBD1 cannot be checked, as there is no DNA. Per germline, CDR1 LNHNV and CDR2 YYDKDF (reference sequence). The CDR3 is 15 residues long. The chain's CDR3 is CATSRHRGSNQPQHF.

The V gene is TRBV7-2, the J gene TRBJ2-1; TCRdb names TRBD2, which stays unverified in the absence of DNA. Germline V lookup: CDR1 SGHTA, CDR2 FQGNSA. CDR3 size: 16 residues. The CDR3 spells CASSLLAGGDYNEQFF. The full variable domain, its missing parts supplied by reference TRBV7-2 and TRBJ2-1, is GAGVSQSPSNKVTEKGKDVELRCDPISGHTALYWYRQSLGQGLEFLIYFQGNSAPDKSGLPSDRFSAERTGGSVSTLTIQRTQQEDSAVYLCASSLLAGGDYNEQFFGPGTRLTVL.

The V gene is TRBV5-1, the J gene TRBJ2-2; TCRdb's assignment of TRBD2 cannot be checked, as there is no DNA. Germline CDR1 SGHRS, CDR2 YFSETQ. The CDR3 runs to 14 residues. The CDR3 region is CASSWLGMVGELFF.

This chain connects TRBV20-1 to TRBJ1-1. The CDR3 covers 12 residues. Germline assignment: CDR1 DFQATT and CDR2 SNEGSKA (reference sequence). This chain's CDR3 is CSVEPSNTEAFF.

The chain joins TRBV6-2 or TRBV6-3 to TRBJ2-7; TCRdb's D gene call, TRBD1, goes unchecked for lack of DNA. This CDR3 comprises 17 residues. Germline CDR1 reads MNHEY; CDR2 reads SVGEGT. The CDR3 spells CASSYSFGGQKAYEQYF.

The gene calls are TRBV30 and TRBJ2-6. Germline-derived CDR1 and CDR2 are GTSNPN and SVGIG (reference sequence). The CDR3 is 16 amino acids. This CDR3 reads CAWSVMPGNGANVLTF.